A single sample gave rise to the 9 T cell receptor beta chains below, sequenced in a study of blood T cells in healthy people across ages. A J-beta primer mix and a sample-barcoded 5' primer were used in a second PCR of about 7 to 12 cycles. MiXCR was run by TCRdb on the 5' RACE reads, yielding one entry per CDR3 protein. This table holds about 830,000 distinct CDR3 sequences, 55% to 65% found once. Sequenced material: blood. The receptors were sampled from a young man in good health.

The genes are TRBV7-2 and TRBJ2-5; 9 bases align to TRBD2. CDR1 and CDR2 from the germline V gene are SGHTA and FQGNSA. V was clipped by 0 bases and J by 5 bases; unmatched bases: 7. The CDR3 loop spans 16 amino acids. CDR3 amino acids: CASSLAGRGGPETQYF. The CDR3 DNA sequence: TGTGCCAGCAGCTTAGCGGGGCGGGGGGGCCCGGAGACCCAGTACTTC.

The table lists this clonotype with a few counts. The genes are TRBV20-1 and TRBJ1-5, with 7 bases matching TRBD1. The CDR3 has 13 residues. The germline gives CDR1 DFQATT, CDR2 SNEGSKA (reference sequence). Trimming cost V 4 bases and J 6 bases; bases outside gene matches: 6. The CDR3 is CSAKPDRAQPQHF. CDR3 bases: TGCAGTGCTAAACCCGACAGGGCTCAGCCCCAGCATTTT.

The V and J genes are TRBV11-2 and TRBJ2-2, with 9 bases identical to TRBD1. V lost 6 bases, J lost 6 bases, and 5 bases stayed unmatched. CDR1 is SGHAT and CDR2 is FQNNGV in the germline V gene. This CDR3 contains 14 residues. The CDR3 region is CASRTGGTSGELFF. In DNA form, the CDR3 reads TGTGCCAGCAGGACAGGGGGAACATCCGGGGAGCTGTTTTTT.

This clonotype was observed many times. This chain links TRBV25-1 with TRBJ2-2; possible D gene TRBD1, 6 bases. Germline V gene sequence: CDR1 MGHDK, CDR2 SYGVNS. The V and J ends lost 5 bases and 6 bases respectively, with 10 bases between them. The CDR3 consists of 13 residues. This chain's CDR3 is CASSKTGAGELFF. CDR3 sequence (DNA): TGTGCCAGCAGTAAGACAGGCGCCGGGGAGCTGTTTTTT. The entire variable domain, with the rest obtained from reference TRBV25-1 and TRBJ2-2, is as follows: EADIYQTPRYLVIGTGKKITLECSQTMGHDKMYWYQQDPGMELHLIHYSYGVNSTEKGDLSSESTVSRIRTEHFPLTLESARPSHTSQYLCASSKTGAGELFFGEGSRLTVL.

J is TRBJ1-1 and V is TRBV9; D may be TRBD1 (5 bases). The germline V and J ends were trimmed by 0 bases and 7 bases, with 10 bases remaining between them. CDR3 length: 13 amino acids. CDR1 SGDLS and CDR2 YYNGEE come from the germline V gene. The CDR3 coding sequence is TGTGCCAGCAGCGTAGATAGGGGCAGTGAAGCTTTCTTT. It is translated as CASSVDRGSEAFF.

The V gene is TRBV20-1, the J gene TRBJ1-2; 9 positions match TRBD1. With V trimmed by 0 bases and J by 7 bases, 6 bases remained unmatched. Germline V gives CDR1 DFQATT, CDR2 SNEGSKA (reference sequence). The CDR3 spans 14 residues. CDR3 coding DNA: TGCAGTGCTAGAGATCGACAGGGGGTCTCTGGCTACACCTTC. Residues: CSARDRQGVSGYTF.

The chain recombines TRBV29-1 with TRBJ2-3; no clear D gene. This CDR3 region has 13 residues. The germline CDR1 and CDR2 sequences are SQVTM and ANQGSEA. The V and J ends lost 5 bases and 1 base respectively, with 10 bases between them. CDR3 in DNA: TGCAGCGTTCAAGTGTCCGGCACAGATACGCAGTATTTT. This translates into CSVQVSGTDTQYF.

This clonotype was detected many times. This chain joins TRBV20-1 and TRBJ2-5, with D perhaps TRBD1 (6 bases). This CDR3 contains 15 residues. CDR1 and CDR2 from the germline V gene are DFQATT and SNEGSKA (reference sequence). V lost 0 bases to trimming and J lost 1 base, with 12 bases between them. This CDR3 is CSARDSRGAQETQYF. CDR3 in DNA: TGCAGTGCTAGAGATTCCAGGGGAGCCCAAGAGACCCAGTACTTC.

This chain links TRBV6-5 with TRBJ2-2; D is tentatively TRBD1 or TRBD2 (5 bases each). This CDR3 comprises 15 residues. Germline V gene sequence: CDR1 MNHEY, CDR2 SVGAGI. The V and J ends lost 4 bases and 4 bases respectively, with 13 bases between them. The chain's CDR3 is CASSFRQTTTGELFF. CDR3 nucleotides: TGTGCCAGCAGTTTCCGACAGACTACCACCGGGGAGCTGTTTTTT.